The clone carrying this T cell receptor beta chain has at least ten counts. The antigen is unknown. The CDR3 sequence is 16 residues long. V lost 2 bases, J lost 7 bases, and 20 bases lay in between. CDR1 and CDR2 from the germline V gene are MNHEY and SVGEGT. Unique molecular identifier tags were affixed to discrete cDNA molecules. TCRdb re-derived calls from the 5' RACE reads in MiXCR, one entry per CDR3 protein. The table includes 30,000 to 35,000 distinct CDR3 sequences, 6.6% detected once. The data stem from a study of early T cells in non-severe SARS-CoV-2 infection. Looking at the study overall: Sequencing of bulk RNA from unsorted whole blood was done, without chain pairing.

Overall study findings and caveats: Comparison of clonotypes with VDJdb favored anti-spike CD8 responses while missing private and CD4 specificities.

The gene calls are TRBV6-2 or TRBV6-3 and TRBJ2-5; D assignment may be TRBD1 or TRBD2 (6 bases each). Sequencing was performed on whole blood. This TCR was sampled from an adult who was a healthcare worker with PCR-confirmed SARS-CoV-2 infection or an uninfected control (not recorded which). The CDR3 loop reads CASSYPVQGTRGTQYF. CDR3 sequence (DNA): TGTGCCAGCAGTTACCCAGTTCAGGGGACTCGTGGGACCCAGTACTTC.